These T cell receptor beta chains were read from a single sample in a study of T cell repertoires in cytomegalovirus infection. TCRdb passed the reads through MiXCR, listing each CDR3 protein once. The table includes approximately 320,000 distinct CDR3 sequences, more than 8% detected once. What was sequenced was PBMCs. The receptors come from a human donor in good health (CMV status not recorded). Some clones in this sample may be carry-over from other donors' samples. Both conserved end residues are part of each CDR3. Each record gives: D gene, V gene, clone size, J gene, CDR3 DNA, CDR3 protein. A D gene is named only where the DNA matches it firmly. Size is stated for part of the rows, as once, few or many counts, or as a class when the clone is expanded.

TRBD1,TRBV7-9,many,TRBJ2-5,TGTGCCAGCAGCTTAGGACAGGGCGGCCAAGAGACCCAGTACTTC,CASSLGQGGQETQYF
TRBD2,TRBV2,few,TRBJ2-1,TGTGCCAGCCGGGGGGGCCTACGTATCAACTCCTACAATGAGCAGTTCTTC,CASRGGLRINSYNEQFF
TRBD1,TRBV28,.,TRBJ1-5,TGTGCCAGCAGTTTTCAGGGGACAGGGGGTCAGCCCCAGCATTTT,CASSFQGTGGQPQHF
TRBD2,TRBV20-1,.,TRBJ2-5,TGCAGTGCTAAGGCCGGGAGGGCCCCAGAGACCCAGTACTTC,CSAKAGRAPETQYF
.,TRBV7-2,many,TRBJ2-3,TGTGCCAGCAGCTGGATGGGACAACCCACAGATACGCAGTATTTT,CASSWMGQPTDTQYF
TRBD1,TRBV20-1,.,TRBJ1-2,TGCAGTGCCAGGACAGGGAACCTTTATGGCTACACCTTC,CSARTGNLYGYTF
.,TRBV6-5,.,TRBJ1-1,TGTGCCACCAGCGGTTTAAGATGGGTCACTGAAGCTTTCTTT,CATSGLRWVTEAFF
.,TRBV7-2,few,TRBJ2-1,TGTGCCAGCAGCTTAGCGCTGGGGACGCAGTTCTTC,CASSLALGTQFF
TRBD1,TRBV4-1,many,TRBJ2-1,TGCGCCAGCAGCCTAACCGGGGGACAGGGGATTCGCAATGAGCAGTTCTTC,CASSLTGGQGIRNEQFF
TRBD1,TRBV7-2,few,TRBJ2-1,TGTGCCAGCAGCTTCGACCCACTCCGGGACAGGGGCTACAATGAGCAGTTCTTC,CASSFDPLRDRGYNEQFF
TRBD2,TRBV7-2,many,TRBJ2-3,TGTGCCAGCAGCGTTAGCGGGGGGGCGTCTGATACGCAGTATTTT,CASSVSGGASDTQYF
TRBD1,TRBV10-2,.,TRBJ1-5,TGCGCCAGCAGTGAGTCGACAGGGTATAGCAATCAGCCCCAGCATTTT,CASSESTGYSNQPQHF
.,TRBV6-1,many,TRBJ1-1,TGTGCCAGCGGAAGCCAGGGGCTGGGTGAAGCTTTCTTT,CASGSQGLGEAFF
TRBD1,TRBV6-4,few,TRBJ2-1,TGTGCCAGCAGTGAAGGAGTCAGGGGGTCTTACAATGAGCAGTTCTTC,CASSEGVRGSYNEQFF
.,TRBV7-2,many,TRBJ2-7,TGTGCCAGCAGCTTAGCGGTGGGCGCCTACGAGCAGTACTTC,CASSLAVGAYEQYF
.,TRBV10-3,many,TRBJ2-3,TGTGCCATCAGTGGGACCAGCACAGATACGCAGTATTTT,CAISGTSTDTQYF
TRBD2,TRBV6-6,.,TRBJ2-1,TGTGCCAGCAGTCCTAGCGGGAGCCGCTCCTACAATGAGCAGTTCTTC,CASSPSGSRSYNEQFF
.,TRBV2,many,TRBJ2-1,TGTGCCAGCAGTAGGGCCGACAGCTCCTACAATGAGCAGTTCTTC,CASSRADSSYNEQFF
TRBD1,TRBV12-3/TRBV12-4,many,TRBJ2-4,TGTGCCAGCAGTCGGGACAGGGGGTTGGCAAACATTCAGTACTTC,CASSRDRGLANIQYF
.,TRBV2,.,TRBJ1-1,TGTGCCAGCAGTGTATTAGGGACTGAAGCTTTCTTT,CASSVLGTEAFF
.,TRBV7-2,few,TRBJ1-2,TGTGCCAGCAGCTTCCAACAGCCTTTCTCATCCGGGTGGTATGGCTACACCTTC,CASSFQQPFSSGWYGYTF
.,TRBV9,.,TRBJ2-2,TGTGCCAGCAGCGTTGGACACTCAAACACCGGGGAGCTGTTTTTT,CASSVGHSNTGELFF
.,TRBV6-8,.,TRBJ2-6,TGTGCCAGCAGATCGGATGGGGCCAACGTCCTGACTTTC,CASRSDGANVLTF
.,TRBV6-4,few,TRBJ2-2,TGTGCCAGCAGTGACTCGTATTTGGCCGGGGAGCTGTTTTTT,CASSDSYLAGELFF
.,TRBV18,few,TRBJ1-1,TGTGCCAGCTCACCCCTTAGGTGGGTGGACACTGAAGCTTTCTTT,CASSPLRWVDTEAFF
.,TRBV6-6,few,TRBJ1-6,TGTGCCAGCAGTCCGAATTACAGGGATAGGAATTCACCCCTCCACTTT,CASSPNYRDRNSPLHF
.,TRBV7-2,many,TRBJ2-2,TGTGCCAGCAGCTTAGCAAGCTCGAACACCGGGGAGCTGTTTTTT,CASSLASSNTGELFF
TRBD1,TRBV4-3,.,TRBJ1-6,TGCGCCAGCAGCCAGCGGACAGGGGGTAATTCACCCCTCCACTTT,CASSQRTGGNSPLHF
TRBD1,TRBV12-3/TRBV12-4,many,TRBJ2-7,TGTGCCAGCAGTTTCCCCGACAGGGGCTACGAGCAGTACTTC,CASSFPDRGYEQYF
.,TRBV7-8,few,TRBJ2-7,TGTGCCAGCAGCTTAGCGGCCTTCTACGAGCAGTACTTC,CASSLAAFYEQYF
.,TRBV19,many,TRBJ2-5,TGTGCCAGTAGTATTAATAATCGGGGGGAGACCCAGTACTTC,CASSINNRGETQYF
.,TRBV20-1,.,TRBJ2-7,TGCAGTGCACGGGGGGAGGGGGTGTGGCAGTACTTC,CSARGEGVWQYF
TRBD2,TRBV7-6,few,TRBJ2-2,TGTGCCAGCAGCTTATTCGCTAGCGGGACGAACACCGGGGAGCTGTTTTTT,CASSLFASGTNTGELFF
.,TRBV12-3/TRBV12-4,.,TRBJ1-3,TGTGCCAGCAGTTCCGGGGTTTTCTCTGGAAACACCATATATTTT,CASSSGVFSGNTIYF
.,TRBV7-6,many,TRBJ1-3,TGTGCCAGCAGCTTTAGATCCTTATCCGCGAGCTCTGGAAACACCATATATTTT,CASSFRSLSASSGNTIYF
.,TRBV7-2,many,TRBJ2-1,TGTGCCAGCAGCTCCCCTAAGGGAAGGAACAATGAGCAGTTCTTC,CASSSPKGRNNEQFF
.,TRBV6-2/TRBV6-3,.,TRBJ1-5,TGTGCCAGCAGCAGGGACACCCTACTGTCGGGGAGCAATCAGCCCCAGCATTTT,CASSRDTLLSGSNQPQHF
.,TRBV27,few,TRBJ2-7,TGTGCCAGCAGTCCCTCGACAGGCAATCAAGAGCAGTACTTC,CASSPSTGNQEQYF
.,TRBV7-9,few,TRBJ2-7,TGTGCCAGCAGCTTTTCCCCCCCCCGGGACACCGCCTACGAGCAGTACTTC,CASSFSPPRDTAYEQYF
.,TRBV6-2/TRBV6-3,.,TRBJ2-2,TGTGCCAGCACTTTACCCGTAGGCGGGGAGCTGTTTTTT,CASTLPVGGELFF
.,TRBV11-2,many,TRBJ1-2,TGTGCCAGTACTAAGTCCGCTTCTAACTATGGCTACACCTTC,CASTKSASNYGYTF
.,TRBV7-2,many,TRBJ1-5,TGTGCCAGCAGCTTCCTGGGGGCCCCGCGAAGCAATCAGCCCCAGCATTTT,CASSFLGAPRSNQPQHF
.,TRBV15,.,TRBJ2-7,TGTGCCACCAGCAGAGATTTGACCGACTCCTACGAGCAGTACTTC,CATSRDLTDSYEQYF
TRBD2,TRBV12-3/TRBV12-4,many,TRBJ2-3,TGTGCCAGCAGTTTGGGGGGGACTAGCACAGATACGCAGTATTTT,CASSLGGTSTDTQYF
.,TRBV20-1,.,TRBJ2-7,TGCAGTGCTATGAGAACAGGGTACTACGAGCAGTACTTC,CSAMRTGYYEQYF
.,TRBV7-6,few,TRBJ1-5,TGTGCCAGCAGCCCCGACACAGGGATGTTGGAGCCCCAGCATTTT,CASSPDTGMLEPQHF
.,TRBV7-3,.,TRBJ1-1,TGTGCCAGCAGCCGCCCGGGGGAAACTGAAGCTTTCTTT,CASSRPGETEAFF